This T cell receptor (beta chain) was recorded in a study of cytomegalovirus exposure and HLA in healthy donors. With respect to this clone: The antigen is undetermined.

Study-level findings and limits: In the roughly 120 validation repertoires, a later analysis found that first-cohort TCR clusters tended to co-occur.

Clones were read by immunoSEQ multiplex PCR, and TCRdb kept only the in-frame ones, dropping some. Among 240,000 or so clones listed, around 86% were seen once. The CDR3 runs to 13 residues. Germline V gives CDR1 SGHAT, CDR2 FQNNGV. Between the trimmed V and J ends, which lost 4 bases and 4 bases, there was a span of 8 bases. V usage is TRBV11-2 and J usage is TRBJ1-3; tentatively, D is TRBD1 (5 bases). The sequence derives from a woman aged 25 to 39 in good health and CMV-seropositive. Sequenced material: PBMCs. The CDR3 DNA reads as TGTGCCAGCAGCTCGGCAGGGGGAAACACCATATATTTT. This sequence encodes CASSSAGGNTIYF.